This T cell receptor (beta chain) was identified in a study of CD8 T cells in Susac syndrome. There are 14 residues in the CDR3. The J segment lost 4 bases and the V segment lost 4 bases, leaving 7 bases of the junction unmatched. CDR1 and CDR2 from the germline V gene are MNHEY and SVGAGI. This clonotype appeared a single time. With random hexamers, reverse transcription was performed on about 0.5 to 1 ug of RNA. The authors amplified TCR beta CDR3 across 54 Vbeta and 13 Jbeta using immunoSEQ multiplex PCR. A single record per CDR3 protein comes from TCRdb applying MiXCR to the immunoSEQ multiplex PCR reads. Altogether around 190,000 distinct CDR3 sequences are present, about 94% being singletons, with the ten largest covering about 0.1%. Age- and sex-matched healthy donors served as the control group. Both CD4+ and CD8+ T cells were negatively isolated, and TEMRA cells underwent FACS enrichment.

The sequence derives from a human donor in good health. V and J are TRBV6-5 and TRBJ2-7, with 7 nucleotides matching TRBD1. The sequenced sample was CD4+ T cells from PBMCs. CDR3 in DNA: TGTGCCAGCAGTTCCCCCAGGGGGAAATACGAGCAGTACTTC. Translated, it gives CASSSPRGKYEQYF.